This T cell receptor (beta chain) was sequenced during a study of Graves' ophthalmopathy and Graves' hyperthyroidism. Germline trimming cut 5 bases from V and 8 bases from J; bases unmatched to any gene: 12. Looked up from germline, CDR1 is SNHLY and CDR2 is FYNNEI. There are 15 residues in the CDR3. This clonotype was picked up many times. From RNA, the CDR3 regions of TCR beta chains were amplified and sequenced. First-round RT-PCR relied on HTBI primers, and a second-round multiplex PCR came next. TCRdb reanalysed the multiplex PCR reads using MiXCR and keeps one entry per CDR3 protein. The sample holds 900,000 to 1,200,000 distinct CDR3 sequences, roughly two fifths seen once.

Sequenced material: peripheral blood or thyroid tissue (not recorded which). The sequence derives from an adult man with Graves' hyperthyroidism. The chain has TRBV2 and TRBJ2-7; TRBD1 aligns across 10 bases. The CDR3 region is CASSSPTGGVAKQYF. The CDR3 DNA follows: TGTGCCAGCAGTTCCCCGACAGGGGGCGTCGCAAAGCAGTACTTC.